This record covers a single T cell receptor beta chain. Its antigen is still unknown. No clone much larger than this one lies a single base away; base qualities are absent. The donors were healthy, HIV-negative adults with no recently reported acute infections or vaccinations. Every donor was a Caucasian adult residing in Nashville, Tennessee, USA. For unsorted samples, around 90 million PBMCs were counted, and genomic DNA was extracted using the QIAamp DNA Blood Mini kit. After blood collection by leukapheresis, PBMCs were isolated using Ficoll-Histopaque density gradient centrifugation and then cryopreserved in the vapor phase of liquid nitrogen. This sample is drawn from a study of shared clonotypes between healthy human individuals (dated by TCRdb to the early 2020s). Context from the whole study: The cohort comprised a couple of women and a few men aged 18 to 49 years. To estimate repertoire size and how much clonotypes are shared between individuals, the study performed deep sequencing of blood TCR repertoires from a handful of healthy adults. Libraries were prepared and TCR repertoires were sequenced by different laboratories using diverse techniques, in order to increase sequencing depth and limit assay-specific biases. Leukapheresis yielded between about 0.9 and 9.5 billion PBMCs per donor.

TCR CDR3 regions were amplified from genomic DNA by multiplex PCR using the deep immunoSEQ assay. For each cell subset, the extracted genomic DNA was distributed evenly across all wells of several immunoSEQ 96-well plates, and each plate served as one replicate. For unsorted PBMC, around 300 ng genomic DNA, equal to about 30,000 T cell genomes, was loaded into each replicate PCR. Unsorted PBMC genomic DNA was sequenced across ten immunoSEQ deep assay plates. Purified libraries were quantified with a Qubit 3.0 fluorometer, sized on a Bioanalyzer 2100, and re-quantified with the KAPA Library Quantification kit. Each immunoSEQ 96-well plate was sequenced on its own single-read 150-cycle Illumina NextSeq 550 flow cell. In the source study's methods: Because only junctional sequences without quality scores were contained in the immunoSEQ output, filtering matching that applied to full-length reads could not be performed. To assign V/J genes and CDR3, sequences were annotated against IMGT germline references using PyIR, a Python wrapper for IgBLAST v1.9. Any read was removed if the V/J assignment was weak (E-value above 1e-6), the CDR3 was missing, or the read contained stop codons, out-of-frame junctions, or ambiguous translated residues. V3J clonotypes were defined as sequences sharing the same inferred V gene, J gene, and CDR3 amino acid sequence. Percentage overlap between repertoires was computed as shared unique clonotypes divided by the size of the smaller repertoire. Repertoire richness was assessed with RTK rarefaction, the Chao1 estimator, and Recon v2.1 estimates of unobserved clonotypes. In TCRdb, the immuneACCESS table is reduced to in-frame sequences with V and J assigned. These tables do not hold every clone; where another copy was compared, an unresolved V gene accounts for under half, and the others remain unexplained. The V and J calls and clone size are taken from that table; D and trimming were inferred from the DNA. The sample table lists around 500,000 clones, approximately 80% of them with a count of one. Around 13% of the sample is held by the ten biggest clonotypes.

From a lookup of the germline V gene, CDR1 and CDR2 are SGHVS and FNYEAQ. V is reduced by 10 bases and J by 3 bases, leaving a spacing of 21 bases between them. The CDR3 covers 16 residues, taking in both the cysteine and the phenylalanine. Only the CDR3 portion is preserved as DNA: 48 bases, with reading frame beginning at the first base. The full study reports these points: Sampling was restricted to blood, and TCR repertoires in tissue are likely to differ from TCR repertoires in blood. Based on pairwise subsampling, the degree of clonotype sharing among donors was expected to be affected by sequencing depth. The genetic and exposure-history diversity represented was limited by the small number of donors.

The receptor comes from a woman aged 40 to 55 in good health. Some clones in this sample may be carry-over from other donors' samples. Sample: PBMCs. The rearrangement joined TRBV7-6 to TRBJ2-2; the D gene is perhaps TRBD1, from 6 matching bases. CDR3 reads: CATGPREQGYTGELFF. The base sequence is TGTGCCACCGGTCCCAGAGAACAGGGCTACACCGGGGAGCTGTTTTTT. Here the CDR3 is joined to the reference TRBV7-6 and TRBJ2-2 genes, and the full variable domain is: GAGVSQSPRYKVTKRGQDVALRCDPISGHVSLYWYRQALGQGPEFLTYFNYEAQQDKSGLPNDRFSAERPEGSISTLTIQRTEQRDSAMYRCATGPREQGYTGELFFGEGSRLTVL.